Listed here are 28 T cell receptor beta chains from one sample, sequenced in a study of blood T cells in healthy people across ages (dated by TCRdb to between 2014 and 2016). Libraries came from 5' RACE. Sequencing used an Illumina HiSeq 2500. A second PCR of roughly 7 to 11 cycles was performed with a sample-barcoded 5' primer and a J-beta primer mix. TCRdb passed the public sequencing reads through fastp at Q25 and MiXCR, retaining productive beta sequences. Rows are combined by CDR3 protein, so each entry shows the most common genes and DNA. The sample includes about 400,000 distinct CDR3 sequences, with over 45% observed a single time. The ten largest clones capture 45% to 55% of the sample. The material sequenced was blood. The receptors originated from a man in his sixties in good health.

The J gene is TRBJ2-1, the V gene TRBV20-1, with TRBD2 matching 10 bases. CDR1 is DFQATT and CDR2 is SNEGSKA in the germline V gene (reference sequence). The CDR3 extends over 13 amino acids. The trim removed 7 bases at V and 6 bases at J, leaving 6 bases unmatched. The CDR3 DNA follows: TGCAGTGGCGAGCGGGAGGGTGGCAATGAGCAGTTCTTC. Its translation: CSGEREGGNEQFF.

The V gene is TRBV29-1, the J gene TRBJ2-7; no reliable D call. This CDR3 is 12 amino acids long. V was pared by 6 bases and J by 4 bases, with 13 bases between. Germline V gene sequence: CDR1 SQVTM, CDR2 ANQGSEA. The CDR3 bases are TGCAGCGTACTCGAAGGGAAGTACGAGCAGTACTTC. This encodes CSVLEGKYEQYF.

This clonotype was counted only a few times. J is TRBJ1-2 and V is TRBV4-2; D gene ambiguous. Germline V gene data show CDR1 as LGHNA and CDR2 as YNFKEQ. V lost 5 bases to trimming and J lost 1 base, with 8 bases between them. The CDR3 loop spans 13 amino acids. Written as DNA, the CDR3 is TGTGCCAGCAGCTATCAGAGTAACTATGGCTACACCTTC. Amino acids: CASSYQSNYGYTF.

The chain is built from TRBV6-2 or TRBV6-3 and TRBJ2-3, with 12 bases lining up with TRBD2. This CDR3 is built from 17 residues. The germline V gene encodes CDR1 MNHEY and CDR2 SVGEGT. Losses at the gene ends were 2 bases for V and 3 bases for J; bases not matched to a gene: 6. The CDR3 DNA reads as TGTGCCAGCAGTTACCGGGCTAGCGGGGGGGCGACAGATACGCAGTATTTT. This translates into CASSYRASGGATDTQYF.

The genes are TRBV9 and TRBJ2-5, with 11 bases identical to TRBD2. Germline V lookup: CDR1 SGDLS, CDR2 YYNGEE. V gave up 0 bases and J gave up 3 bases; unmatched junction bases: 1. This CDR3 comprises 15 residues. The DNA of the CDR3 is TGTGCCAGCAGCGTAGAACTAGCGGGAGAAGAGACCCAGTACTTC. It encodes CASSVELAGEETQYF. The entire variable domain, with the rest obtained from reference TRBV9 and TRBJ2-5, is as follows: DSGVTQTPKHLITATGQRVTLRCSPRSGDLSVYWYQQSLDQGLQFLIQYYNGEERAKGNILERFSAQQFPDLHSELNLSSLELGDSALYFCASSVELAGEETQYFGPGTRLLVL.

This chain links TRBV20-1 with TRBJ2-5; TRBD1 matches at 7 bases. V dropped 5 bases and J dropped 2; count of bases not matched to a gene: 2. CDR3 length: 12 amino acids. CDR1 is DFQATT, CDR2 SNEGSKA, per germline (reference sequence). CDR3 amino acids: CSARGQQETQYF. The CDR3 DNA reads as TGCAGTGCTCGGGGACAGCAAGAGACCCAGTACTTC.

This clonotype was counted a few times. The rearrangement uses TRBV6-6 and TRBJ2-3; TRBD2 agrees at 14 bases. This CDR3 spans 16 amino acids. CDR1 is MNHNY, CDR2 SVGAGI, per germline (reference sequence). Trimming took 5 bases from V and 1 from J; bases not matched to a gene: 2. The CDR3 coding sequence is TGTGCCAGCAGTAAGGGACTAGCGGGGGGCACAGATACGCAGTATTTT. Protein: CASSKGLAGGTDTQYF.

DNA of the CDR3: TGCAGTGCGCTTAGGTCTCAGGGTTTTAGTAGTAGCGAGCAGTACTTC. Protein sequence: CSALRSQGFSSSEQYF. The chain couples TRBV20-1 to TRBJ2-4, with a tentative D call TRBD1 (5 bases). TRBJ2-7 explains the end of the DNA better; the J call may be wrong. Looked up from germline, CDR1 is DFQATT and CDR2 is SNEGSKA (reference sequence). The CDR3 is 16 residues long.

V gene TRBV15 combines with J gene TRBJ2-3, with 12 nucleotides matching TRBD2. CDR3 length: 16 residues. Germline V gives CDR1 LNHNV, CDR2 YYDKDF (reference sequence). V lost 0 bases to trimming and J lost 4 bases; unmatched junction nucleotides: 2. The CDR3 sequence is CATSREASGGADTQYF. In DNA form, the CDR3 reads TGTGCCACCAGCAGAGAGGCTAGCGGGGGGGCAGATACGCAGTATTTT.

As to this clonotype: At one boundary the junction diverges from the germline segment, which might be a read error. This CDR3 reads CAISTSTNSYNEQFF. CDR3 nucleotides: TGTGCCATCAGCACATCTACAAACTCCTACAATGAGCAGTTCTTC. The chain has TRBV15 and TRBJ2-1; D is ambiguous. The CDR3 covers 15 residues. CDR1 and CDR2 from the germline V gene are LNHNV and YYDKDF (reference sequence).

This clonotype has more than one count but fewer than ten. V usage is TRBV5-1 and J usage is TRBJ2-5; TRBD1 aligns across 7 bases. Looked up from germline, CDR1 is SGHRS and CDR2 is YFSETQ. Unmatched junction bases numbered 10, after V lost 4 bases and J lost 1 base. The CDR3 sequence is 16 residues long. The CDR3 DNA reads TGCGCCAGCAGCCCTAGGGACAGCCGTTCCCAAGAGACCCAGTACTTC. Translated: CASSPRDSRSQETQYF.

This clonotype has only a few counts. The chain has TRBV25-1 and TRBJ2-5, with 7 bases aligning to TRBD2. Unmatched junction bases numbered 8, after V lost 2 bases and J lost 5 bases. The CDR3 consists of 15 residues. The germline V gene has CDR1 MGHDK and CDR2 SYGVNS. This CDR3 is CASSETTSRSETQYF. The CDR3 DNA is TGTGCCAGCAGTGAAACGACTAGCCGTAGCGAGACCCAGTACTTC.

V is TRBV6-5 and J is TRBJ2-3; D gene uncertain. Trimming removed 6 bases from V and 2 bases from J, with 3 bases in between. The CDR3 is 11 residues long. CDR1 and CDR2 (germline): MNHEY, SVGAGI. The DNA for the CDR3 is TGTGCCAGCAGAGCCACAGATACGCAGTATTTT. This gives the protein CASRATDTQYF.

The CDR3 is CASSEALPILNQPQHF. CDR3 bases: TGTGCCAGCAGTGAAGCGCTTCCAATTCTCAATCAGCCCCAGCATTTT. The chain uses TRBV2 and TRBJ1-5; unclear D gene. The CDR3 extends over 16 amino acids. With 0 bases removed from V and 3 bases from J, the gap between germline ends came to 12 bases. CDR1 and CDR2 from the germline V gene are SNHLY and FYNNEI.

This clonotype occurred a few times. The gene calls are TRBV6-4 and TRBJ2-1; 12 bases match TRBD2. The ends lost 4 bases at V and 10 bases at J; junction bases unmatched: 8. The germline V gene encodes CDR1 MRHNA and CDR2 SNTAGT. This CDR3 is 15 amino acids long. This chain's CDR3 is CASSVLAGGPGEQFF. DNA for the CDR3: TGTGCCAGCAGTGTCCTAGCGGGAGGGCCGGGGGAGCAGTTCTTC.

The table lists this clonotype with a few counts. A much larger clone differs by one base, so this may be a read error. The chain couples TRBV20-1 to TRBJ1-2; D is ambiguous. The CDR3 is made up of 13 amino acids. CDR1 is DFQATT and CDR2 is SNEGSKA in the germline V gene (reference sequence). CDR3 nucleotide sequence: TGCAGTGCCCCGACGGGGTCCTACTATGGCCACACCTTC. It specifies CSAPTGSYYGHTF.

This rearrangement joins TRBV5-6 to TRBJ2-1, with D uncertain. Germline V gene sequence: CDR1 SGHDT, CDR2 YYEEEE. Between the trimmed V and J ends, which lost 1 base and 7 bases, there was a span of 6 bases. CDR3 size: 12 residues. CDR3 in amino acids: CASSLKVNEQFF. The DNA of the CDR3 is TGTGCCAGCAGCTTGAAGGTGAATGAGCAGTTCTTC.

This rearrangement joins TRBV25-1 to TRBJ2-5; TRBD1 agrees at 7 bases. Per the germline V gene, CDR1 is MGHDK and CDR2 is SYGVNS. CDR3 length: 18 residues. Germline trimming cut 6 bases from V and 2 bases from J; bases unmatched to any gene: 18. CDR3 region: CASRTDGAGGYVQETQYF. CDR3 DNA sequence: TGTGCCAGCAGGACGGATGGGGCAGGGGGATATGTTCAAGAGACCCAGTACTTC.

J is TRBJ1-4 and V is TRBV7-2; D unclear. The germline V gene encodes CDR1 SGHTA and CDR2 FQGNSA. Trimming stripped 6 bases from V and 7 bases from J, with 15 bases between. The CDR3 sequence is 14 residues long. The CDR3 nucleotides are TGTGCCAGCAGGCCTACGGGGTGGGCTGAAAAACTGTTTTTT. Protein sequence: CASRPTGWAEKLFF.

This clonotype was observed a few times. This chain uses TRBV29-1 with TRBJ1-1, with unresolved D. The CDR3 loop spans 14 amino acids. In germline, CDR1 is SQVTM, CDR2 ANQGSEA. This chain's CDR3 is CSASGPLTRSEAFF. CDR3 nucleotide sequence: TGCAGTGCCTCCGGGCCTCTAACAAGATCTGAAGCTTTCTTT.

The V call is TRBV20-1, the J call TRBJ1-2, with TRBD1 matching over 7 bases. This CDR3 comprises 14 residues. Germline V gene lookup returns CDR1 DFQATT and CDR2 SNEGSKA (reference sequence). The junction had 12 bases not matched to a gene; V was cut back by 3 bases and J by 8 bases. The CDR3 sequence is CSARGAGGLWGYTF. CDR3 in DNA: TGCAGTGCTAGGGGGGCAGGGGGTTTGTGGGGCTACACCTTC.

This clonotype came up a few times. The V call is TRBV20-1, the J call TRBJ2-7, with D possibly being TRBD1 or TRBD2 (5 bases each). The V end was cut by 3 bases, the J end by 6 bases, with 18 bases between. Germline V gene data show CDR1 as DFQATT and CDR2 as SNEGSKA (reference sequence). The CDR3 has 14 amino acids. The CDR3 coding sequence is TGCAGTGCTAGTCCCGGGGCTTCGATTTTCGAGCAGTACTTC. Its translation is CSASPGASIFEQYF.

This chain joins TRBV2 and TRBJ2-5, with 7 bases matching TRBD1. After removal of 7 bases from V and 2 bases from J, the junction contained 7 bases not matched to a gene. In germline, CDR1 is SNHLY, CDR2 FYNNEI. This CDR3 region has 14 residues. The CDR3: CASKGDRPQETQYF. Written as DNA, the CDR3 is TGTGCCAGCAAGGGGGACAGACCTCAAGAGACCCAGTACTTC. The complete variable domain, with remaining parts taken from reference TRBV2 and TRBJ2-5, reads EPEVTQTPSHQVTQMGQEVILRCVPISNHLYFYWYRQILGQKVEFLVSFYNNEISEKSEIFDDQFSVERPDGSNFTLKIRSTKLEDSAMYFCASKGDRPQETQYFGPGTRLLVL.

This chain uses TRBV30 with TRBJ2-5; TRBD1 agrees at 9 bases. The CDR3 spans 16 residues. Unmatched junction bases numbered 12, after V lost 3 bases and J lost 4 bases. Looked up from germline, CDR1 is GTSNPN and CDR2 is SVGIG (reference sequence). CDR3 loop: CAWSDTGTGGRETQYF. As DNA, the CDR3 is TGTGCCTGGAGCGATACCGGAACAGGGGGCAGAGAGACCCAGTACTTC.

The chain is built from TRBV6-2 or TRBV6-3 and TRBJ2-1; D is perhaps TRBD2 (7 bases). This CDR3 is built from 16 residues. CDR1 is MNHEY and CDR2 is SVGEGT in the germline V gene. Trimming pared 0 bases from V and 8 bases from J, leaving 17 bases between. As DNA, the CDR3 is TGTGCCAGCAGTTACTCTGGGGGGGCCGGTATTTATGAGCAGTTCTTC. Its protein product is CASSYSGGAGIYEQFF.

V is TRBV20-1 and J is TRBJ1-6; D call uncertain. Germline V gene sequence: CDR1 DFQATT, CDR2 SNEGSKA (reference sequence). Trimming removed 0 bases from V and 4 bases from J, with 4 bases in between. The CDR3 totals 13 residues. CDR3 DNA: TGCAGTGCTAGAGAAGGGTATAATTCACCCCTCCACTTT. Its protein is CSAREGYNSPLHF.

This clonotype was recorded a few times. This chain connects TRBV29-1 to TRBJ1-2; D is undetermined. The CDR3 has 13 amino acids. The V gene's germline CDR1 is SQVTM and CDR2 ANQGSEA. The V end was cut by 3 bases, the J end by 4 bases, with 12 bases between. CDR3 protein: CSVEGSGTYGYTF. CDR3 bases: TGCAGCGTTGAGGGGTCGGGCACCTATGGCTACACCTTC.

The genes are TRBV15 and TRBJ2-5; 12 nucleotides match TRBD2. Near its end, the DNA agrees better with TRBJ2-7, so the J call may be wrong. Germline loops: CDR1 LNHNV, CDR2 YYDKDF (reference sequence). The CDR3 runs 15 residues. The CDR3 sequence is CATSRRTSGTYEQYF. CDR3 nucleotide sequence: TGTGCCACCAGCAGACGGACTAGCGGGACATACGAGCAGTACTTC.